A selection of T cell receptor beta chains follows, all from one sample in a study of blood T cell repertoires in COVID-19. The table came from immunoSEQ multiplex PCR; TCRdb's copy has only in-frame clones and leaves some out. This sample carries 180,000 or so clones, approximately 85% of them seen once, and the ten largest clones take about 3.3%. Sample: peripheral blood. Receptors were obtained from a man between 60 and 75 years old with acute or convalescent COVID-19. Both conserved end residues are part of each CDR3. Fields, in order: D gene, clone size, V gene, J gene, CDR3 protein, CDR3 DNA. D genes are given only for firm matches. Where a row states a size, it is once, few, many or the class of an expanded clone; other rows omit it.

TRBD2,.,TRBV2,TRBJ2-4,CASSGLAGLAKNIQYF,TGTGCCAGCAGTGGGCTAGCGGGTCTAGCCAAAAACATTCAGTACTTC
.,.,TRBV5-6,TRBJ2-2,CASSFLQGLLAGELFF,TGTGCCAGCAGCTTTTTACAGGGTTTGTTAGCCGGGGAGCTGTTTTTT
.,.,TRBV28,TRBJ2-5,CASAMETQYF,TGTGCCAGCGCGATGGAGACCCAGTACTTC
TRBD1,.,TRBV13,TRBJ2-2,CASSPRPGTGMVGELFF,TGTGCCAGCAGCCCACGGCCCGGGACAGGGATGGTGGGGGAGCTGTTTTTT
.,.,TRBV6-2/TRBV6-3,TRBJ1-1,CASSVQGRITEAFF,TGTGCCAGCAGTGTCCAGGGAAGGATCACTGAAGCTTTCTTT
.,.,TRBV11-2,TRBJ1-6,CASSLGQAAVSPLHF,TGTGCCAGCAGCTTAGGTCAGGCCGCAGTATCACCCCTCCACTTT
.,.,TRBV12-3/TRBV12-4,TRBJ2-7,CASSPGQFGEQYF,TGTGCCAGCAGTCCCGGACAGTTTGGCGAGCAGTACTTC
TRBD1,.,TRBV7-2,TRBJ1-2,CASSSDRSSNYGYTF,TGTGCCAGCAGCTCGGACAGGTCCTCTAACTATGGCTACACCTTC
.,.,TRBV5-4,TRBJ1-2,CASSFRDSNYGYTF,TGTGCCAGCAGCTTCCGGGACTCTAACTATGGCTACACCTTC
.,.,TRBV4-3,TRBJ1-2,CASSQAQGIYGYTF,TGCGCCAGCAGCCAAGCGCAGGGGATCTATGGCTACACCTTC
.,.,TRBV6-2/TRBV6-3,TRBJ2-1,CASSYSSRGRFTYNEQFF,TGTGCCAGCAGTTACTCGAGTCGCGGGCGGTTTACCTACAATGAGCAGTTCTTC
TRBD2,.,TRBV19,TRBJ2-2,CASSLAGVFPGELFF,TGTGCCAGTAGTCTAGCGGGAGTCTTCCCCGGGGAGCTGTTTTTT
TRBD1,.,TRBV28,TRBJ1-2,CASSSGTGGARYGYTF,TGTGCCAGCAGTTCCGGGACAGGGGGCGCTCGGTATGGCTACACCTTC
.,.,TRBV19,TRBJ1-5,CASSILGSVQPQHF,TGTGCCAGTAGTATTCTGGGCAGTGTACAGCCCCAGCATTTT
TRBD1,.,TRBV25-1,TRBJ2-3,CASSEWRTGLGHTDTQYF,TGTGCCAGCAGTGAATGGAGGACAGGGTTGGGGCACACAGATACGCAGTATTTT
.,.,TRBV4-1,TRBJ2-1,CASSQETGTSSYNEQFF,TGCGCCAGCAGCCAAGAGACAGGCACCAGCTCCTACAATGAGCAGTTCTTC
TRBD2,.,TRBV5-1,TRBJ2-1,CASSLFGTRATGNEQFF,TGCGCCAGCAGCTTGTTTGGGACTAGGGCTACAGGGAATGAGCAGTTCTTC
.,.,TRBV19,TRBJ1-1,CASSTTGLTNTEAFF,TGTGCCAGTAGTACCACGGGACTTACGAACACTGAAGCTTTCTTT
.,.,TRBV27,TRBJ2-7,CASSRSGGYEQYF,TGTGCCAGCAGTAGGTCAGGGGGGTACGAGCAGTACTTC
TRBD2,.,TRBV18,TRBJ2-1,CASSSLAGGPLNEQFF,TGTGCCAGCTCGTCCCTAGCGGGAGGGCCGTTAAATGAGCAGTTCTTC
.,once,TRBV6-5,TRBJ1-5,CASRVTDNQPQHF,TGTGCCAGCAGGGTGACAGACAATCAGCCCCAGCATTTT
TRBD2,.,TRBV7-9,TRBJ2-3,CASSPSPGGGTDTQYF,TGTGCCAGCAGCCCTTCACCCGGGGGGGGCACAGATACGCAGTATTTT
.,once,TRBV28,TRBJ1-3,CASKGWGRGSGNTIYF,TGTGCCAGCAAAGGTTGGGGGCGAGGATCTGGAAACACCATATATTTT
TRBD1,.,TRBV18,TRBJ2-3,CASSPFRDRAADTQYF,TGTGCCAGCTCACCTTTTCGGGACAGGGCCGCAGATACGCAGTATTTT
TRBD1,.,TRBV19,TRBJ1-2,CASSIERQGLIMGYTF,TGTGCCAGTAGCATTGAGCGACAGGGCTTGATTATGGGCTACACCTTC
.,.,TRBV27,TRBJ1-2,CASSLSRAGLNGYTF,TGTGCCAGCAGTTTAAGCCGGGCAGGGCTTAATGGCTACACCTTC
.,.,TRBV30,TRBJ1-2,CAWSYGYGYTF,TGTGCCTGGAGTTACGGCTATGGCTACACCTTC
.,.,TRBV4-1,TRBJ2-7,CASSPNRVVDEQYF,TGCGCCAGCAGCCCAAACAGGGTTGTAGACGAGCAGTACTTC
.,.,TRBV28,TRBJ2-1,CASTPRGNEQFF,TGTGCCAGCACCCCACGGGGAAATGAGCAGTTCTTC
TRBD2,.,TRBV19,TRBJ2-2,CASSLVRGLAGTGELFF,TGTGCCAGTAGTCTAGTTAGAGGACTAGCGGGCACCGGGGAGCTGTTTTTT
.,.,TRBV27,TRBJ2-2,CASRIWGLLKTGELFF,TGTGCCAGCAGAATATGGGGGCTGCTGAAAACCGGGGAGCTGTTTTTT
TRBD2,.,TRBV29-1,TRBJ2-3,CSVGRETTDTQYF,TGCAGCGTAGGGCGGGAGACCACAGATACGCAGTATTTT
.,.,TRBV21-1,TRBJ1-2,CASSKAHYAPNYGYTF,TGTGCCAGCAGCAAAGCGCACTATGCCCCTAACTATGGCTACACCTTC
.,.,TRBV19,TRBJ2-7,CASSPGSSYEQYF,TGTGCCAGTAGTCCCGGGAGCTCCTACGAGCAGTACTTC
.,.,TRBV5-5,TRBJ1-1,CASSLEWLGGNTEAFF,TGTGCCAGCAGCTTGGAATGGCTCGGGGGGAACACTGAAGCTTTCTTT
TRBD1,.,TRBV19,TRBJ2-3,CASRGQSTDTQYF,TGTGCCAGTAGGGGACAGAGCACAGATACGCAGTATTTT
.,.,TRBV6-6,TRBJ1-5,CASSYGTGGQPQHF,TGTGCCAGCAGTTACGGGACCGGGGGTCAGCCCCAGCATTTT
.,.,TRBV28,TRBJ1-2,CASSLGVPDYGYTF,TGTGCCAGCAGTTTGGGAGTTCCTGACTATGGCTACACCTTC
TRBD1,.,TRBV5-1,TRBJ1-6,CASSLNGQEASPLHF,TGCGCCAGCAGCTTGAATGGACAGGAGGCCTCACCCCTCCACTTT
TRBD2,.,TRBV9,TRBJ2-3,CASSLRTSEDTQYF,TGTGCCAGCAGCCTAAGGACTAGCGAGGATACGCAGTATTTT
.,.,TRBV5-1,TRBJ1-3,CASSLLGDSGNTIYF,TGCGCCAGCAGCTTGCTGGGAGACTCTGGAAACACCATATATTTT
TRBD1,.,TRBV18,TRBJ2-7,CASSGSGTGYYEQYF,TGTGCCAGCTCAGGCTCCGGGACAGGGTACTACGAGCAGTACTTC
TRBD2,.,TRBV27,TRBJ2-3,CASSAPGTSGRGTDTQYF,TGTGCCAGCAGCGCTCCCGGGACTAGCGGGAGGGGGACAGATACGCAGTATTTT
.,few,TRBV19,TRBJ1-4,CASSPLGGLDEKLFF,TGTGCCAGTAGCCCTCTCGGGGGTCTGGATGAAAAACTGTTTTTT
TRBD2,.,TRBV20-1,TRBJ2-7,CSASEPGGRSYEQYF,TGCAGTGCTAGTGAGCCCGGCGGGAGATCCTACGAGCAGTACTTC
.,few,TRBV5-4,TRBJ1-1,CASSPATIAMNTEAFF,TGTGCCAGCAGCCCGGCCACAATAGCCATGAACACTGAAGCTTTCTTT
.,.,TRBV6-7,TRBJ1-5,CASSKTRDSQPQHF,TGTGCCAGCAGCAAGACTCGGGACTCCCAGCCCCAGCATTTT
.,.,TRBV19,TRBJ2-7,CASSSQGYHEQYF,TGTGCCAGTAGTTCTCAGGGCTACCACGAGCAGTACTTC